The 14 T cell receptor beta chains listed next were all sequenced from one sample in a study of blood T cell repertoires in COVID-19. The repertoire was sequenced with immunoSEQ multiplex PCR; TCRdb's copy has only in-frame clones and lacks some. The data contain 80,000 to 95,000 clones, about 77% of them seen just once; the ten biggest clones take up roughly 9.8%. The sequencing sample was made of peripheral blood. These receptors were collected from a woman of 80 years or more with acute or convalescent COVID-19.

This clone has just one count. The V gene is TRBV29-1, the J gene TRBJ2-3, with D unclear. V gave up 3 bases and J gave up 0 bases, with 10 bases separating them. CDR1 is SQVTM, CDR2 ANQGSEA, per germline. There are 14 residues in the CDR3. CDR3 in amino acids: CSVDGATSTDTQYF. The CDR3 DNA is TGCAGCGTTGACGGCGCGACTAGCACAGATACGCAGTATTTT.

This chain uses TRBV7-6 with TRBJ2-7; D perhaps matches TRBD1 (6 bases). This CDR3 has 17 residues. V was shortened by 2 bases and J by 0 bases, with 17 bases between the two germline ends. Germline CDR1 is SGHVS and CDR2 is FNYEAQ. CDR3 amino acids: CASSLINQGKSSYEQYF. The CDR3 region has the DNA TGTGCCAGCAGCTTAATAAACCAGGGGAAAAGCTCCTACGAGCAGTACTTC. The whole variable domain, remainder taken from reference TRBV7-6 and TRBJ2-7, is GAGVSQSPRYKVTKRGQDVALRCDPISGHVSLYWYRQALGQGPEFLTYFNYEAQQDKSGLPNDRFSAERPEGSISTLTIQRTEQRDSAMYRCASSLINQGKSSYEQYFGPGTRLTVT.

The V gene is TRBV7-9, the J gene TRBJ1-1, with a weak D call TRBD1 (5 bases). Per the germline V gene, CDR1 is SEHNR and CDR2 is FQNEAQ (reference sequence). The CDR3 loop spans 14 amino acids. Trimming shortened V by 1 base and J by 5 bases, and 11 bases separated the two germline ends. DNA for the CDR3: TGTGCCAGCAGCTTAGGGGGCATAGGGACTGAAGCTTTCTTT. Translating gives CASSLGGIGTEAFF.

V usage is TRBV28 and J usage is TRBJ1-5; D possibly corresponds to TRBD1 (6 bases). The CDR3 is made up of 13 amino acids. V lost 8 bases to trimming and J lost 7 bases, with 15 bases between them. Per germline, CDR1 MDHEN and CDR2 SYDVKM. The chain's CDR3 is CASVGGGGQPQHF. The CDR3 DNA reads as TGTGCCAGCGTAGGGGGGGGCGGCCAGCCCCAGCATTTT.

This clone was observed a handful of times. The chain combines TRBV28 with TRBJ1-2; 9 bases match TRBD1. With 4 bases clipped from V and 8 bases from J, the junction kept 5 bases outside the gene matches. Germline CDR1 is MDHEN and CDR2 is SYDVKM. The CDR3 loop spans 13 amino acids. The DNA of the CDR3 is TGTGCCAGCAGTTCCGGGACAGGGCAAGGCTACACCTTC. It specifies CASSSGTGQGYTF.

The chain employs TRBV6-6 and TRBJ1-5; 7 bases line up with TRBD1. Germline V gene data show CDR1 as MNHNY and CDR2 as SVGAGI (reference sequence). This CDR3 comprises 17 residues. J was trimmed by 7 bases and V by 5 bases; bases with no gene match: 17. In DNA form, the CDR3 reads TGTGCCAGCAGTCCCCTCCGCACAGGGGTCTCGGGGCAGCCCCAGCATTTT. Its protein is CASSPLRTGVSGQPQHF.

The chain employs TRBV5-1 and TRBJ1-2; no clear D. Germline V gene sequence: CDR1 SGHRS, CDR2 YFSETQ. The CDR3 length is 12 residues. The V and J ends lost 2 bases and 8 bases respectively, with 10 bases between them. The CDR3 region has the DNA TGCGCCAGCAGCTTTGAGGCGCGCGGCTACACCTTC. This translates into CASSFEARGYTF.

The genes are TRBV15 and TRBJ1-2, with 8 bases matching TRBD1. CDR3 length: 13 amino acids. The J segment lost 1 base and the V segment lost 5 bases, leaving 0 bases of the junction unmatched. CDR1 and CDR2 from the germline V gene are LNHNV and YYDKDF (reference sequence). The CDR3 coding sequence is TGTGCCACCAGCGGACAGGGTAACTATGGCTACACCTTC. It codes for CATSGQGNYGYTF.

The chain carries TRBV30 and TRBJ1-1, with 9 bases identical to TRBD1. The CDR3 spans 12 residues. In germline, CDR1 is GTSNPN, CDR2 SVGIG (reference sequence). J was trimmed by 4 bases and V by 5 bases; bases with no gene match: 2. The CDR3 sequence is CAWVTGGTEAFF. CDR3 sequence (DNA): TGTGCCTGGGTGACAGGGGGCACTGAAGCTTTCTTT.

The chain joins TRBV9 to TRBJ2-5; TRBD2 matches 10 bases. The germline V gene encodes CDR1 SGDLS and CDR2 YYNGEE. This CDR3 spans 16 amino acids. Trimming took 0 bases from V and 2 from J; bases not matched to a gene: 4. The CDR3 sequence is CASSVGGSGRQETQYF. The CDR3 coding sequence is TGTGCCAGCAGCGTAGGGGGTAGCGGGAGGCAAGAGACCCAGTACTTC.

This clone was found once. The chain links TRBV19 to TRBJ1-5, with 10 bases lining up with TRBD1. The CDR3 length is 16 residues. J gave up 6 bases and V 3 bases, and 8 bases lay outside the gene matches. Germline loops: CDR1 LNHDA, CDR2 SQIVND (reference sequence). The CDR3 spells CASSIGQTGGIQPQHF. In DNA, the CDR3 is TGTGCCAGTAGTATCGGGCAGACAGGGGGCATTCAGCCCCAGCATTTT.

V is TRBV5-8 and J is TRBJ1-4; the D gene is possibly TRBD1 (5 bases). V was trimmed by 6 bases and J by 3 bases, leaving 18 bases between them. The V gene's germline CDR1 is SGHTS and CDR2 YDEGEE. The CDR3 is 16 residues long. Here the CDR3 reads CASILHRGEANEKLFF. For the CDR3, the DNA is TGTGCCAGCATACTACATCGGGGGGAGGCTAATGAAAAACTGTTTTTT.

The chain joins TRBV7-8 to TRBJ2-2, with TRBD1 matching 10 bases. The CDR3 has 15 amino acids. With V trimmed by 5 bases and J by 6 bases, 6 bases remained unmatched. Germline V gene data show CDR1 as SGHVS and CDR2 as FQNEAQ. CDR3 protein: CASSRDRGLAGELFF. The CDR3 DNA reads TGTGCCAGCAGCCGGGACAGGGGACTTGCCGGGGAGCTGTTTTTT.

Here the CDR3 reads CASSLDLGREKLFF. CDR3 sequence (DNA): TGTGCCAGCAGCTTAGATTTGGGGCGTGAAAAACTGTTTTTT. The chain couples TRBV7-8 to TRBJ1-4; a weak D match, TRBD1 (5 bases). V was trimmed by 1 base and J by 7 bases, leaving 10 bases between them. This CDR3 is 14 amino acids long. In germline, CDR1 is SGHVS, CDR2 FQNEAQ.